The 24 T cell receptor beta chains in this list originate from one sample, sequenced in a study of T cell changes during pregnancy in multiple sclerosis. Profiled with immunoSEQ multiplex PCR; TCRdb holds only in-frame clones, not every one. The data contain around 100,000 clones, about nine tenths of them singletons. Source: peripheral blood, taken after pregnancy. The receptor set was obtained from a female donor with multiple sclerosis, enrolled in a pregnancy study.

The V call is TRBV4-2, the J call TRBJ1-1; 8 bases map to TRBD1. V was clipped by 4 bases and J by 4 bases; unmatched bases: 14. The CDR3 has 17 residues. CDR1 and CDR2 (germline): LGHNA, YNFKEQ. CDR3 region: CASSLTKRTGIVTEAFF. The CDR3 region has the DNA TGTGCCAGCAGCCTCACAAAAAGGACAGGGATAGTCACTGAAGCTTTCTTT.

The V call is TRBV9, the J call TRBJ1-5, with D tentatively TRBD1 (5 bases). Germline loops: CDR1 SGDLS, CDR2 YYNGEE. V was pared by 0 bases and J by 5 bases, with 6 bases between. The CDR3 is 13 amino acids. The CDR3 protein is CASSVEGDQPQHF. DNA for the CDR3: TGTGCCAGCAGCGTAGAAGGGGATCAGCCCCAGCATTTT.

The chain links TRBV5-6 to TRBJ1-2, with a weak D call TRBD1 (5 bases). This CDR3 spans 15 amino acids. With 4 bases removed from V and 8 bases from J, the gap between germline ends came to 21 bases. Germline values: CDR1 SGHDT, CDR2 YYEEEE. CDR3: CASSPETANPRGYTF. CDR3 nucleotides: TGTGCCAGCAGCCCCGAGACAGCTAACCCTAGGGGCTACACCTTC.

V usage is TRBV7-9 and J usage is TRBJ2-7; D is ambiguous. From germline, CDR1 is SEHNR and CDR2 FQNEAQ (reference sequence). V shed 5 bases and J shed 3 bases, with 5 bases lying between them. The CDR3 consists of 11 residues. CDR3 sequence (DNA): TGTGCCAGCAGCCCCATCTACGAGCAGTACTTC. This encodes CASSPIYEQYF.

In its sample, this clone was seen a few times. This sequence joins TRBV2 and TRBJ2-1; the match to TRBD2 covers 7 bases. This CDR3 is 14 amino acids long. The germline CDR1 and CDR2 sequences are SNHLY and FYNNEI. J gave up 5 bases and V 8 bases, and 9 bases lay outside the gene matches. CDR3 amino acids: CASFHRAGNNEQFF. In DNA, the CDR3 is TGTGCCAGCTTCCATAGAGCGGGAAACAATGAGCAGTTCTTC.

This clone was counted only a few times. The gene calls are TRBV28 and TRBJ1-1, with 11 bases aligning to TRBD1. Germline V lookup: CDR1 MDHEN, CDR2 SYDVKM. The CDR3 is made up of 14 amino acids. V shed 5 bases and J 7 bases; nucleotides not matched to a gene: 6. CDR3 bases: TGTGCCAGCAGTGAACCGGGACAGGGGGATGAAGCTTTCTTT. Amino acid sequence: CASSEPGQGDEAFF. The variable domain in full, with the rest retrieved from reference TRBV28 and TRBJ1-1, is DVKVTQSSRYLVKRTGEKVFLECVQDMDHENMFWYRQDPGLGLRLIYFSYDVKMKEKGDIPEGYSVSREKKERFSLILESASTNQTSMYLCASSEPGQGDEAFFGQGTRLTVV.

The rearrangement joins TRBV7-6 to TRBJ2-1, with D possibly being TRBD1 (5 bases). This CDR3 region has 16 residues. In germline, CDR1 is SGHVS, CDR2 FNYEAQ. V was pared by 5 bases and J by 4 bases, with 18 bases between. The CDR3 bases are TGTGCCAGCAGCCCTAGTGGCAGGGCTGGGTACAATGAGCAGTTCTTC. This translates into CASSPSGRAGYNEQFF.

This clone was detected only a few times. The chain joins TRBV30 to TRBJ1-1, with D tentatively TRBD1 (6 bases). CDR1 and CDR2 from the germline V gene are GTSNPN and SVGIG (reference sequence). V was clipped by 3 bases and J by 3 bases, with 14 bases between them. The CDR3 spans 14 residues. CDR3 in amino acids: CAWRDTGYYTEAFF. CDR3 in DNA: TGTGCCTGGAGAGATACAGGGTATTACACTGAAGCTTTCTTT.

This clone was picked up one time. This chain connects TRBV20-1 to TRBJ2-7; TRBD1 might be the D (5 bases). This CDR3 is built from 11 residues. V was cut by 6 bases and J by 4 bases, with 10 bases left in between. CDR1 and CDR2 from the germline V gene are DFQATT and SNEGSKA (reference sequence). The CDR3 coding sequence is TGCAGTGCGGCGGACACTTACGAGCAGTACTTC. Protein sequence: CSAADTYEQYF.

The J gene is TRBJ2-1, the V gene TRBV21-1; the D call TRBD2 from the table was never checked on the DNA. TRBV21-1 constitutes a pseudogene. The CDR3 extends over 12 amino acids. CDR3 loop: CASSEMGGEQFF. In DNA form, the CDR3 reads TGTGCCAGCAGCGAAATGGGAGGGGAGCAGTTCTTC.

This clone was picked up one time. The rearrangement uses TRBV7-6 and TRBJ2-7; TRBD2 aligns across 7 bases. CDR1 SGHVS and CDR2 FNYEAQ come from the germline V gene. Unmatched junction bases numbered 4, after V lost 5 bases and J lost 3 bases. The CDR3 runs to 13 residues. The CDR3 DNA sequence: TGTGCCAGCAGCCCTGGGGGGGACTACGAGCAGTACTTC. Amino acids: CASSPGGDYEQYF.

This CDR3 reads CASASKKRDEQFF. Here the CDR3 DNA reads TGTGCTAGCGCTAGCAAAAAAAGGGATGAGCAGTTCTTC. The chain uses TRBV7-7 and TRBJ2-1; TRBD2 might be the D (5 bases). This CDR3 has 13 residues. Per the germline V gene, CDR1 is SSHAT and CDR2 is FNYEAQ (reference sequence).

Only a few counts were recorded for this clone. The rearrangement uses TRBV27 and TRBJ2-7; 11 bases are a match to TRBD2. Germline CDR1 and CDR2: MNHEY and SMNVEV (reference sequence). This CDR3 is 14 amino acids long. V lost 3 bases and J lost 4; bases outside the gene matches: 2. The CDR3 DNA is TGTGCCAGCAGTTTTAGCGGGAGGGTTTACGAGCAGTACTTC. Translation: CASSFSGRVYEQYF.

This chain uses TRBV7-2 with TRBJ2-7; 9 bases are a match to TRBD2. This CDR3 comprises 15 residues. The V gene end was trimmed by 5 bases and the J gene end by 4 bases; junction bases not matched to a gene: 9. Germline CDR1 and CDR2: SGHTA and FQGNSA. CDR3 DNA sequence: TGTGCCAGCAGCCCCACGGGGACTAGCCCATACGAGCAGTACTTC. Residues: CASSPTGTSPYEQYF.

This clone turned up a few times. The V and J genes are TRBV5-4 and TRBJ1-4; D uncertain. Germline CDR1 SGHNT, CDR2 YYREEE (reference sequence). Trimming stripped 0 bases from V and 5 bases from J, with 14 bases between. There are 16 residues in the CDR3. CDR3 sequence: CASSLGHRAGNEKLFF. The CDR3 DNA is TGTGCCAGCAGCTTGGGGCATCGGGCGGGCAATGAAAAACTGTTTTTT.

The chain joins TRBV4-3 to TRBJ2-1; 14 bases fit TRBD2. Germline V CDR1 and CDR2: LGHNA, YSLEER. J lost 4 bases, V lost 4 bases, and 3 bases had no gene match. The CDR3 contains 16 residues. CDR3 in DNA: TGCGCCAGCAGCCTCCGACTAGCGGGGGGGTACAATGAGCAGTTCTTC. It translates to CASSLRLAGGYNEQFF.

The rearrangement links TRBV4-2 to TRBJ1-3; D gene unclear. The V end was cut by 1 base, the J end by 0 bases, with 7 bases between. This CDR3 comprises 15 residues. Germline CDR1 reads LGHNA; CDR2 reads YNFKEQ. The CDR3: CASSQGVFSGNTIYF. Written as DNA, the CDR3 is TGTGCCAGCAGCCAAGGAGTTTTCTCTGGAAACACCATATATTTT.

This rearrangement joins TRBV7-9 to TRBJ1-1, with D maybe TRBD1 (6 bases). This CDR3 is 15 amino acids long. The ends were cut back, 5 bases at V and 1 base at J, with 14 bases in the middle. Germline lookup yields CDR1 SEHNR and CDR2 FQNEAQ (reference sequence). This CDR3 reads CASSTGDTENTEAFF. The DNA for the CDR3 is TGTGCCAGCAGCACCGGGGACACAGAGAACACTGAAGCTTTCTTT.

The CDR3 region is CSAGERLVVHEQFF. CDR3 bases: TGCAGCGCTGGAGAGAGACTAGTTGTCCATGAGCAGTTCTTC. The V and J genes are TRBV29-1 and TRBJ2-1, with D maybe TRBD2 (6 bases). V lost 7 bases and J lost 8, with 21 bases in between. Germline V gene data show CDR1 as SQVTM and CDR2 as ANQGSEA. The CDR3 covers 14 residues.

The chain's CDR3 is CASSLIPIQPQHF. CDR3 DNA sequence: TGTGCCAGCAGCTTGATCCCCATTCAGCCCCAGCATTTT. The gene calls are TRBV5-8 and TRBJ1-5; D uncertain. The CDR3 spans 13 residues. V shed 1 base and J shed 6 bases, with 8 bases lying between them. In germline, CDR1 is SGHTS, CDR2 YDEGEE.

This chain joins TRBV19 and TRBJ1-4, with 10 positions matching TRBD1. Germline trimming cut 9 bases from V and 3 bases from J; bases unmatched to any gene: 7. CDR3 length: 15 amino acids. Germline V CDR1 and CDR2: LNHDA, SQIVND (reference sequence). For the CDR3, the DNA is TGTGCCAGCGCGACAGGGGGCGCGGCTAATGAAAAACTGTTTTTT. It is translated as CASATGGAANEKLFF.

This chain links TRBV6-6 with TRBJ1-5, with 7 bases aligning to TRBD1. The CDR3 covers 16 residues. Trimming cost V 6 bases and J 4 bases; bases outside gene matches: 12. Germline V gives CDR1 MNHNY, CDR2 SVGAGI (reference sequence). CDR3 nucleotide sequence: TGTGCCAGCAGCCACGACAGGGCCCCAAGTAATCAGCCCCAGCATTTT. Translating it yields CASSHDRAPSNQPQHF.

This clone was detected once. The chain links TRBV29-1 to TRBJ2-3; D may be TRBD2 (5 bases). The CDR3 extends over 13 amino acids. Trimming shortened V by 6 bases and J by 3 bases, and 13 bases separated the two germline ends. Germline V gene sequence: CDR1 SQVTM, CDR2 ANQGSEA. The CDR3 DNA reads as TGCAGCGTCGAGAAGGGCGGGACAGATACGCAGTATTTT. Its translation: CSVEKGGTDTQYF.

This clone was observed a single time. The V and J genes are TRBV7-9 and TRBJ1-4; no clear D gene. CDR3 size: 19 residues. V lost 2 bases and J lost 5, with 24 bases in between. Looked up from germline, CDR1 is SEHNR and CDR2 is FQNEAQ (reference sequence). The CDR3 sequence is CASSLLTKGGGSPNEKLFF. The CDR3 DNA reads TGTGCCAGCAGCTTACTAACTAAGGGCGGCGGGTCTCCAAATGAAAAACTGTTTTTT.